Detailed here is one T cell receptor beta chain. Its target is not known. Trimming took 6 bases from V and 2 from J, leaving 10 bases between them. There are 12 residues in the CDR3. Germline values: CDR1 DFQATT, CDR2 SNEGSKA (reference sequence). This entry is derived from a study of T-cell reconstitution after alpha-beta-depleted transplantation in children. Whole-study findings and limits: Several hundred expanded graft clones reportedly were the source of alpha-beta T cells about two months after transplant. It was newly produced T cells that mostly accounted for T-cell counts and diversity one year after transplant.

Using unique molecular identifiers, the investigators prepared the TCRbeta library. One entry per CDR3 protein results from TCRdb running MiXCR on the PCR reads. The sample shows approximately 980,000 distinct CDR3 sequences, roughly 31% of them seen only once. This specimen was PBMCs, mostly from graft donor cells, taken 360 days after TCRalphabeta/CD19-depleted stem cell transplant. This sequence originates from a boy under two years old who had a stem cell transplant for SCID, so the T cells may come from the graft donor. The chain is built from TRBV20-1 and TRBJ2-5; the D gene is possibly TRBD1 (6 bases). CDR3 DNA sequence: TGCAGTGCCGCAAGGGGGCAAGAGACCCAGTACTTC. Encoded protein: CSAARGQETQYF.